This T cell receptor beta chain was sequenced in a study of human T cells and chemical hapten exposure. V was shortened by 0 bases and J by 4 bases, with 10 bases between the two germline ends. The germline V gene encodes CDR1 SQVTM and CDR2 ANQGSEA. The CDR3 extends over 14 amino acids. Unique molecular identifiers were attached to individual cDNA molecules within the library. TCRdb re-called the RACE reads with MiXCR, one entry per CDR3 protein. There are about 90,000 distinct CDR3 sequences in the sample; approximately 11% occur only once, and 0.8% to 1.2% lies in the top ten. Specified time point: patch test 3, about 24 weeks after DPC sensitization. Treatment defined: therapeutic diphenylcyclopropenone sensitization with weekly scalp DPC. This clonotype was seen repeatedly, ten times or more.

V is TRBV29-1 and J is TRBJ2-1, with D hard to call. Here the sequenced sample was whole blood, taken in connection with sensitization to the hapten diphenylcyclopropenone (DPC). The TCR originated in a woman aged 25 to 45 with alopecia areata. Some clones in this sample may be carry-over from other donors' samples. CDR3 bases: TGCAGCGTTGAAGATCGGTACACTTACAATGAGCAGTTCTTC. It specifies CSVEDRYTYNEQFF.